This T cell receptor beta chain was found in a study of CD8 T cells in Susac syndrome. Study summary: Patients with Susac syndrome who were sequenced included more than 5 with active disease and eight in remission. Patients with Susac syndrome were therapy-naive, on corticosteroids, or on intravenous immunoglobulin alone at the time that blood was drawn.

Under recently defined diagnostic criteria, the patients with Susac syndrome qualified as having definite or probable disease. The CDR3 contains 14 residues. Germline V lookup: CDR1 SNHLY, CDR2 FYNNEI. The ends were cut back, 8 bases at V and 4 bases at J, with 16 bases in the middle. With random hexamers, reverse transcription was performed on roughly 0.5 to 1 ug of RNA. The method of amplification for TCR beta CDR3 was immunoSEQ multiplex PCR, covering 54 Vbeta and 13 Jbeta. TCRdb fed the immunoSEQ multiplex PCR reads into MiXCR, producing one record per CDR3 protein. The repertoire holds about 94,000 distinct CDR3 sequences, 85% to 95% seen once, with over 0.3% in the top ten.

This TCR was sampled from a human donor with Susac syndrome. Source material: CD4+ T cells from PBMCs. V gene TRBV2 combines with J gene TRBJ2-3; D is possibly TRBD1 or TRBD2 (5 bases each). CDR3 protein: CASSDQRGPDTQYF. The CDR3 bases are TGTGCCAGCTCGGACCAGAGGGGCCCAGATACGCAGTATTTT.